This TCR beta chain was identified during a study of HIV-infected patients and healthy controls. All unsorted peripheral T cells were captured because whole blood was used without fractionation. Germline lookup yields CDR1 MDHEN and CDR2 SYDVKM. CDR3 length equals 11 residues. V was clipped by 7 bases and J by 4 bases, with 8 bases between them. Approximately 500 ng RNA was reverse transcribed with alpha and beta constant-region primers. Alpha and beta chain libraries were made separately by chain-specific third strand synthesis with multiplexing indices. TCRdb itself ran the 5' RACE reads through MiXCR, one entry per CDR3 protein. The sample consists of around 7,400 distinct CDR3 sequences, about a tenth of them appearing once. This clonotype occurred a few times.

This sequence was found in an adult with HIV infection. The V call is TRBV28, the J call TRBJ2-7, with D tentatively TRBD1 or TRBD2 (6 bases each). This specimen consisted of blood, obtained before antiretroviral therapy. CDR3 sequence (DNA): TGTGCCAGCAAAGGGGGGTACGAGCAGTACTTC. Its translation: CASKGGYEQYF.